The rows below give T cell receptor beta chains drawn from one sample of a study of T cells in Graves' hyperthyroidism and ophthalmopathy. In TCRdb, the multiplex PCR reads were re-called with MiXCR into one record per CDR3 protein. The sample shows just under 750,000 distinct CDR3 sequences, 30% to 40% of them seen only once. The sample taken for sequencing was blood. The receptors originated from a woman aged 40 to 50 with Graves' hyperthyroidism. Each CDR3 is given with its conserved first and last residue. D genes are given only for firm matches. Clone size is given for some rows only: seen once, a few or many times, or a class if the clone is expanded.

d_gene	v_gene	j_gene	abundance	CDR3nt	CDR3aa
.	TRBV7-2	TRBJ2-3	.	TGCGCCAGCAGCCTACAGACAAATACAGATACGCAGTATTTT	CASSLQTNTDTQYF
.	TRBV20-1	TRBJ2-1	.	TGCAGTGCTAGAGATGGGCCGGAGAGCTCCTACAATGAGCAGTTCTTC	CSARDGPESSYNEQFF
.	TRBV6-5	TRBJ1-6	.	TGTGCCAGCAGTGGGGCTAATTCACTCCTCCACTTT	CASSGANSLLHF
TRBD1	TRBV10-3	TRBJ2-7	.	TGTGCCATCACATGGGACCGGGACAGGAACTACGAGCAGTACTTC	CAITWDRDRNYEQYF
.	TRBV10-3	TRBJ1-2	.	TGTGCCATCTGGGGGGGGAGCTCCTACACCTTC	CAIWGGSSYTF
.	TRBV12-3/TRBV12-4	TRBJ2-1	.	TGTGCCAGCAAAAGCGCTGGCGGGCAGTTCTTC	CASKSAGGQFF
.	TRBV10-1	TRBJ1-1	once	TGCGCCAGCTCTCGGAACACTGGAGCTTTCTTT	CASSRNTGAFF
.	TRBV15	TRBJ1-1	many	TGTGCCACCAGCAGATCTACGCTCGGGGAGACACAAGCTTTCTTT	CATSRSTLGETQAFF
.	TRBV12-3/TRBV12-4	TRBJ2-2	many	TGTGCCAGCAGTTATTCAGGGATGACCGGGGAGCTGTTTTTT	CASSYSGMTGELFF
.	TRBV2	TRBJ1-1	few	TGTGCCAGCAGCCTCATGAGCCCAGCCGGCACTGAAGCTTTCTTT	CASSLMSPAGTEAFF
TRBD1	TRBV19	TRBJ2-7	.	TGTGCCAGTAAGATCGGAACAGGGGTGCAGTACTTC	CASKIGTGVQYF
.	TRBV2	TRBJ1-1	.	TGTGCCAGCAACTCCGAGCGAGGGGGCACTGAAGCTTTCTTT	CASNSERGGTEAFF
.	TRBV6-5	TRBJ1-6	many	TGTGCCAGCAGTTACGTGGGACGCAAAAATTCACCCCTCCACTTT	CASSYVGRKNSPLHF
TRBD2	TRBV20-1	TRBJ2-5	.	TGCAGTGCGCCACGGCGAGGACTAGCGGGGAAAGAGACCCAGTACTTC	CSAPRRGLAGKETQYF
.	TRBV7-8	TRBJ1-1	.	TGTGCCAGCAGCCACAGATGGGAGAACACTGAAGCTTTCTTT	CASSHRWENTEAFF
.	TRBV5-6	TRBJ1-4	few	TGTGCCAGCAGCTTGTGGGGACCGTCGAATGAAAAACTGTTTTTT	CASSLWGPSNEKLFF
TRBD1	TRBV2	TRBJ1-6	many	TGTGCCAGCAGTAAACAGGGGACTAATTCACCCCTCCACTTT	CASSKQGTNSPLHF
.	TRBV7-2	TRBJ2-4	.	TGTGCCAGCAGCTTACAGGGGATTGGCAAAAACATTCAGTACTTC	CASSLQGIGKNIQYF
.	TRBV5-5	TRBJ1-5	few	TGTGCCAGCAGCTTGGCTCAGGGCAATCAGCCCCAGCATTTT	CASSLAQGNQPQHF
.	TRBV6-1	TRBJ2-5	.	TGTGCCGCCCTAGGGTCGGTGGAGACCCAGTACTTC	CAALGSVETQYF
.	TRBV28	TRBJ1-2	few	TGTGCCAGCAGTTCGGGGCGAGGTTACTATGGCTACACCTTC	CASSSGRGYYGYTF
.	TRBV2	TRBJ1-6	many	TGTGCCAGCAGTGAAGGGCAGGGGATCTATAATTCACCCCTCCACTTT	CASSEGQGIYNSPLHF
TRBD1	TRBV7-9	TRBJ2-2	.	TGTGCCAGCAGTTTAAGGATCAGGGGGCGGGGCACCGGGGAGCTGTTTTTT	CASSLRIRGRGTGELFF
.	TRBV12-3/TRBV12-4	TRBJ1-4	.	TGTGCCAGCAGTTTAGCCAATGGTAATGAAAAACTGTTTTTT	CASSLANGNEKLFF
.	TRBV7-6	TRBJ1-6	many	TGTGCCAGCAGCCCCAAAGACGGCCCCCCATCACCCCTCCACTTT	CASSPKDGPPSPLHF
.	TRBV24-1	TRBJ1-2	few	TGTGCCACCAGTGATAGCTTTAGGACAGACTATGGCTACACCTTC	CATSDSFRTDYGYTF
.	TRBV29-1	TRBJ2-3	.	TGCAGCGCGGGTTCAGACACAGATACGCAGTATTTT	CSAGSDTDTQYF
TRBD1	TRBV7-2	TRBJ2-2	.	TGTGCCAGCAGTGAGACAGGGCCCACCGGGGAGCTGCTTTTT	CASSETGPTGELLF
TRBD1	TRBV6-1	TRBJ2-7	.	TGTGCCAGCAGTCCAAGAATTTTGGGACAGGGGGAGCAGTACTTC	CASSPRILGQGEQYF
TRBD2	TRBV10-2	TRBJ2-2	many	TGCTCCTCTCGGCGGGAGTACGCCGGGGAGCTGTTTTTT	CSSRREYAGELFF
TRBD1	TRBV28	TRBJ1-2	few	TGTGCCAGCAGGACGGGACAGGGGCTTGACTATGGCTACACCTTC	CASRTGQGLDYGYTF
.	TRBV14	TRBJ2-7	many	TGTGCCAGCAGCCAAGAAATGGCCTACGAGCAGTACTTC	CASSQEMAYEQYF
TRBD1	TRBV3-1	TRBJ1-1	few	TGTGCCAGCACCCTGGGACAGGGCGCTGAAGCTTTCTTT	CASTLGQGAEAFF
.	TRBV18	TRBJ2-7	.	TGTGCCAGCTCACCACCCCGAGGCCGTAACTCCTACGAGCAGTACTTC	CASSPPRGRNSYEQYF
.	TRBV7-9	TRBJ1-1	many	TGTGCCAGCAACCCCCCCACGAACACTGAAGCTTTCTTT	CASNPPTNTEAFF
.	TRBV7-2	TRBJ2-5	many	TGTGCCAGCCTTCGGGACTTGCGGGAGACCCAGTACTTC	CASLRDLRETQYF
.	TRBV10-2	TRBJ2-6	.	TGCGCCGCGCTCGTGACCGGTCAGCTGTCTGGGGCCAACGTCCTGGCTTTC	CAALVTGQLSGANVLAF
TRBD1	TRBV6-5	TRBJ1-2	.	TGTGCCAGCAGATCACTACAGGGGGGCGACTATGGCTACACCTTC	CASRSLQGGDYGYTF
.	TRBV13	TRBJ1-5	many	TGTGCCAGCAGCTTTGGCAGGCCACTTGATCAGCCCCAGCATTTT	CASSFGRPLDQPQHF
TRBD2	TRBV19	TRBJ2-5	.	TGTGCCAGTAGTATAGATGGGCTAGCGGGGGCGGAGACCCAGTACTTC	CASSIDGLAGAETQYF
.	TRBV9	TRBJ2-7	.	TGTGCCAGCAGCGTAGGACAGACCGGATTGGGGCCATACCAGCAGTACTTC	CASSVGQTGLGPYQQYF
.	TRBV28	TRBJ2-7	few	TGTGCCAGCAGTTTAACAGGGAAGGGCGAGCAGTACTTC	CASSLTGKGEQYF
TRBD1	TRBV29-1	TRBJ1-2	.	TGCAGCGTTGAAGGGAGGGGGCCTGGAAACACCTTC	CSVEGRGPGNTF
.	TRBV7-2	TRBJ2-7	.	TGTGCCAGCAGCTTGGACCTCAGGGAAGCCTACGAGCAGTACTTC	CASSLDLREAYEQYF
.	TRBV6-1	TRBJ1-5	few	TGTGCCACCAAAGGGGAAATTTGGCAGCCCCAGCATTTT	CATKGEIWQPQHF
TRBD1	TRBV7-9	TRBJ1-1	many	TGTGCCAGCACCGAGACAGGGTTGGGGCTCAAAGCTTTCTTT	CASTETGLGLKAFF
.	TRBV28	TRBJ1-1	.	TGTGCCAGCAGATCTCCGGGACAGAACACTGAAGCTTTCTTT	CASRSPGQNTEAFF
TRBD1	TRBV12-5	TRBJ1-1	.	TGTGCTAGTGGTTTGGGACAGGGACGAGCTTTCTTT	CASGLGQGRAFF
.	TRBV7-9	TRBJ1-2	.	TGTGCCAGCAGCTTGCCGTCGGGCTTGGGCTATGGCTACACCTTC	CASSLPSGLGYGYTF